This paragraph reports one TCR beta chain. It lacks a known antigen. The record has no base qualities; no much larger clone is one base away. Library method: the immunoSEQ multiplex PCR assay. TCRdb provides this immuneACCESS table in a form limited to in-frame rearrangements. Some clones are lacking; in checked studies, under half of them reflect an unresolved V gene, and why the rest are absent is not known. This sample lists about 94,000 clones; around 96% were detected once. Jointly, the top ten make up approximately 0.36% of the sample. The data stem from a study of technical replicates of blood from a handful of donors (dated by TCRdb to about 2017). For CDR1 and CDR2, the germline V gene lists SGHNT and YENEEA. CDR3 length: 17 amino acids, cysteine to phenylalanine. Kept here is only the CDR3 DNA, which spans 51 bases and is read in frame from base 1. V and J are truncated by 5 bases and 4 bases respectively, leaving an intervening sequence of 23 bases.

This TCR derives from a human donor in good health. The sequencing input was T cells isolated from PBMCs. The sequence is built from TRBV11-3 and TRBJ1-2, with a tentative D gene TRBD1 over 5 matching bases. The base sequence is TGTGCCAGCAGCCCAATGCTGGGGGGGGGAACCATCTATGGCTACACCTTC. Its translation is CASSPMLGGGTIYGYTF.